Listed here are 18 T cell receptor beta chains from one sample, sequenced in a study of blood T cell repertoires in COVID-19. The method was immunoSEQ multiplex PCR; TCRdb's version includes in-frame clones alone and lacks a portion of them. Of about 120,000 clones in the sample, roughly 79% were seen once. Input material: peripheral blood. Receptor source: a human donor in a cohort sampled during active COVID-19.

The chain uses TRBV28 and TRBJ2-7, with a tentative D call TRBD1 (5 bases). Between the trimmed V and J ends, which lost 7 bases and 3 bases, there was a span of 16 bases. CDR1 and CDR2 from the germline V gene are MDHEN and SYDVKM. The CDR3 extends over 14 amino acids. CDR3 residues: CASIRQGRYYEQYF. The CDR3 region has the DNA TGTGCCAGCATACGGCAGGGTCGATACTACGAGCAGTACTTC.

The chain uses TRBV27 and TRBJ2-7; 8 nucleotides line up with TRBD2. CDR3 length: 15 amino acids. Per germline, CDR1 MNHEY and CDR2 SMNVEV (reference sequence). The ends lost 2 bases at V and 4 bases at J; junction bases unmatched: 7. The CDR3 loop reads CASSLKAAGEYEQYF. CDR3 in DNA: TGTGCCAGCAGTTTAAAGGCAGCGGGGGAATACGAGCAGTACTTC.

The chain carries TRBV30 and TRBJ1-1; D might be TRBD1 (6 bases). Germline V CDR1 and CDR2: GTSNPN, SVGIG (reference sequence). Trimming removed 1 base from V and 0 bases from J, with 6 bases in between. This CDR3 has 13 residues. CDR3 loop: CAWSGQVNTEAFF. CDR3 DNA: TGTGCCTGGAGTGGACAGGTGAACACTGAAGCTTTCTTT. The full variable domain, its missing parts supplied by reference TRBV30 and TRBJ1-1, is SQTIHQWPATLVQPVGSPLSLECTVEGTSNPNLYWYRQAAGRGLQLLFYSVGIGQISSEVPQNLSASRPQDRQFILSSKKLLLSDSGFYLCAWSGQVNTEAFFGQGTRLTVV.

This chain connects TRBV6-2 or TRBV6-3 to TRBJ1-1; TRBD1 is a possible D gene (5 bases). The germline CDR1 and CDR2 sequences are MNHEY and SVGEGT. V was clipped by 2 bases and J by 11 bases, with 12 bases between them. The CDR3 consists of 12 residues. The CDR3 sequence is CASSYPTVQAFF. CDR3 bases: TGTGCCAGCAGTTACCCGACAGTACAGGCTTTCTTT.

Remarks on this clone: Other DNA sequences in this specimen translate into the identical CDR3. This chain links TRBV6-5 with TRBJ1-2, with a possible D match to TRBD1 (5 bases). This CDR3 has 12 residues. V lost 6 bases, J lost 4 bases, and 9 bases lay in between. Germline assignment: CDR1 MNHEY and CDR2 SVGAGI. The CDR3 loop reads CASSPDSYGYTF. CDR3 in DNA: TGTGCCAGCAGCCCCGACAGCTATGGCTACACCTTC.

This chain uses TRBV27 with TRBJ2-1; 9 nucleotides match TRBD1. Germline-derived CDR1 and CDR2 are MNHEY and SMNVEV (reference sequence). V was pared by 6 bases and J by 7 bases, with 7 bases of the junction left unmatched. The CDR3 spans 14 residues. The CDR3 is CASRGGQGRNEQFF. As DNA, the CDR3 is TGTGCCAGCAGGGGGGGACAGGGACGTAATGAGCAGTTCTTC.

The rearrangement links TRBV5-6 to TRBJ2-5, with D maybe TRBD2 (6 bases). The CDR3 contains 17 residues. In germline, CDR1 is SGHDT, CDR2 YYEEEE. V was pared by 0 bases and J by 0 bases, with 15 bases between. CDR3: CASSLGLGPVDQETQYF. Here the CDR3 DNA reads TGTGCCAGCAGCTTGGGACTAGGTCCCGTGGACCAAGAGACCCAGTACTTC.

The CDR3 DNA is TGTGCCAGCAGGTGGGGACAGGGGGGTTACGAGCAGTACTTC. It is translated as CASRWGQGGYEQYF. The V and J genes are TRBV6-5 and TRBJ2-7, with 11 positions matching TRBD1. With 6 bases clipped from V and 4 bases from J, the junction kept 5 bases outside the gene matches. Germline lookup yields CDR1 MNHEY and CDR2 SVGAGI. The CDR3 runs 14 residues.

The gene calls are TRBV6-4 and TRBJ2-3, with D possibly TRBD2 on 6 matching bases. In germline, CDR1 is MRHNA, CDR2 SNTAGT. V was shortened by 2 bases and J by 2 bases, with 14 bases between the two germline ends. The CDR3 is made up of 16 amino acids. CDR3 residues: CASSDGGTTSTDTQYF. The CDR3 DNA follows: TGTGCCAGCAGTGACGGCGGGACCACCTCCACAGATACGCAGTATTTT.

V usage is TRBV6-5 and J usage is TRBJ1-1; weak D call: TRBD1 (6 bases). CDR1 MNHEY and CDR2 SVGAGI come from the germline V gene. Trimming left V 6 bases short and J 2 bases short, with 10 bases between. The CDR3 covers 13 residues. In nucleotides, the CDR3 is TGTGCCAGCAGCTCGGACAGCAACACTGAAGCTTTCTTT. Translation gives CASSSDSNTEAFF.

The V gene is TRBV18, the J gene TRBJ2-7, with D maybe TRBD1 (5 bases). Germline lookup yields CDR1 KGHSH and CDR2 LQKENI. The CDR3 runs to 14 residues. The V and J ends lost 2 bases and 2 bases respectively, with 10 bases between them. For the CDR3, the DNA is TGTGCCAGCTCACCAGGGGCCGGTACCTACGAGCAGTACTTC. Residues: CASSPGAGTYEQYF. Variable domain in full (rest from reference TRBV18 and TRBJ2-7): NAGVMQNPRHLVRRRGQEARLRCSPMKGHSHVYWYRQLPEEGLKFMVYLQKENIIDESGMPKERFSAEFPKEGPSILRIQQVVRGDSAAYFCASSPGAGTYEQYFGPGTRLTVT.

This clone was detected a few times. The gene calls are TRBV12-5 and TRBJ2-7, with TRBD2 matching over 7 bases. The CDR3 is made up of 15 amino acids. Trimming at V came to 6 bases and at J to 0 bases, leaving 8 bases not matched to a gene. CDR1 and CDR2 (germline): LGHNT, FRNRAP. CDR3 protein: CASGPSGVLSYEQYF. The CDR3 nucleotides read TGTGCTAGTGGACCCAGCGGGGTGCTCTCCTACGAGCAGTACTTC.

CDR3 residues: CSAPTREKLFF. The CDR3 DNA is TGCAGTGCCCCGACGAGGGAAAAACTGTTTTTT. This chain uses TRBV20-1 with TRBJ1-4; D gene ambiguous. The CDR3 spans 11 residues. Trimming took 6 bases from V and 8 from J, leaving 10 bases between them. Germline values: CDR1 DFQATT, CDR2 SNEGSKA (reference sequence).

V gene TRBV6-7 combines with J gene TRBJ2-7, with 9 bases matching TRBD2. TRBV6-7 is annotated as an ORF whose role is uncertain. The CDR3 runs to 16 residues. V shed 0 bases and J 2 bases; nucleotides not matched to a gene: 5. This CDR3 is CASSYSRRGGPYEQYF. DNA for the CDR3: TGTGCCAGCAGTTACTCGAGGCGGGGGGGCCCCTACGAGCAGTACTTC.

This rearrangement joins TRBV7-2 to TRBJ1-4; 8 nucleotides agree with TRBD1. CDR3 size: 14 residues. From germline, CDR1 is SGHTA and CDR2 FQGNSA. J lost 7 bases, V lost 1 base, and 2 bases had no gene match. The CDR3: CASSLDQGAEKLFF. The CDR3 nucleotides read TGTGCCAGCAGCTTAGACCAGGGGGCTGAAAAACTGTTTTTT.

The genes are TRBV12-3 or TRBV12-4 and TRBJ2-5, with D unresolved. This CDR3 region has 13 residues. The V end lost 4 bases, the J end lost 2 bases, and 8 bases lay between the germline ends. The CDR3 DNA reads as TGTGCCAGCAGTTCTTTAGTTCAAGAGACCCAGTACTTC. Amino acid sequence: CASSSLVQETQYF.

The J gene is TRBJ2-3, the V gene TRBV7-8; 9 bases match TRBD1. Per germline, CDR1 SGHVS and CDR2 FQNEAQ. J gave up 4 bases and V 1 base, and 6 bases lay outside the gene matches. There are 16 residues in the CDR3. This chain's CDR3 is CASSLVLTGGADTQYF. The CDR3 DNA reads as TGTGCCAGCAGCTTAGTTTTGACAGGGGGTGCAGATACGCAGTATTTT.

The V gene is TRBV30, the J gene TRBJ1-3; TRBD1 matches 7 bases. The V gene's germline CDR1 is GTSNPN and CDR2 SVGIG (reference sequence). There are 12 residues in the CDR3. J lost 15 bases, V lost 1 base, and 9 bases had no gene match. The chain's CDR3 is CAWSATGTAEYF. In nucleotides, the CDR3 is TGTGCCTGGAGTGCTACCGGGACAGCCGAATATTTT.